The 28 T cell receptor beta chains given below trace back to one sample, sequenced in a study of blood T cell repertoires in COVID-19. Generated by immunoSEQ multiplex PCR, the TCRdb table keeps only in-frame clones and is missing some. Of a few hundred thousand clones listed, 70% to 90% are singletons. The sequenced sample was PBMCs or T cells enriched from blood (not recorded which). The receptors were sampled from a man aged 35-49 years who had recovered from COVID-19.

J is TRBJ1-2 and V is TRBV5-6; D is uncertain. Trimming removed 0 bases from V and 8 bases from J, with 20 bases in between. The germline V gene has CDR1 SGHDT and CDR2 YYEEEE. The CDR3 covers 16 residues. The CDR3 DNA sequence: TGTGCCAGCAGCTTGGTTGACTCCTATGAAAGTGGCGGCTACACCTTC. Its translation is CASSLVDSYESGGYTF.

V and J are TRBV7-3 and TRBJ1-2; TRBD1 matches 9 bases. Trimming cost V 5 bases and J 6 bases; bases outside gene matches: 4. The germline V gene has CDR1 SGHTA and CDR2 FQGTGA. CDR3 length: 13 amino acids. This chain's CDR3 is CASSTGTGNGYTF. The CDR3 nucleotides are TGTGCCAGCAGCACAGGGACAGGGAATGGCTACACCTTC.

This sequence joins TRBV25-1 and TRBJ2-7; tentative D call: TRBD2 (6 bases). Trimming took 5 bases from V and 11 from J, leaving 13 bases between them. CDR3 size: 11 residues. Germline V lookup: CDR1 MGHDK, CDR2 SYGVNS. Here the CDR3 reads CASSTGDREYF. The CDR3 DNA is TGTGCCAGCAGTACGGGGGATAGAGAGTACTTC.

V and J are TRBV5-1 and TRBJ1-4; 11 nucleotides agree with TRBD1. V shed 7 bases and J 7 bases; nucleotides not matched to a gene: 3. In germline, CDR1 is SGHRS, CDR2 YFSETQ. CDR3 length: 13 residues. For the CDR3, the DNA is TGCGCCAGCGGACAGGGGGCAGGTGAAAAACTGTTTTTT. Protein: CASGQGAGEKLFF.

The rearrangement joins TRBV2 to TRBJ2-7, with 13 nucleotides matching TRBD2. From germline, CDR1 is SNHLY and CDR2 FYNNEI. The CDR3 is made up of 15 amino acids. J was trimmed by 0 bases and V by 5 bases; bases with no gene match: 1. CDR3 in DNA: TGTGCCAGCAGTCGGACTAGCGGGGGCTCCTACGAGCAGTACTTC. This codes for CASSRTSGGSYEQYF.

The chain uses TRBV2 and TRBJ1-2; D not certain. The V gene lost 5 bases and the J gene lost 4 bases, with 8 bases spanning the gap. The CDR3 has 12 amino acids. From germline, CDR1 is SNHLY and CDR2 FYNNEI. CDR3 protein: CASSLSFYGYTF. CDR3 DNA: TGTGCCAGCAGTCTTAGTTTCTATGGCTACACCTTC.

The table lists this clone with a count of one. The rearrangement joins TRBV19 to TRBJ1-1, with 10 bases identical to TRBD1. This CDR3 contains 14 residues. The junction had 4 bases not matched to a gene; V was cut back by 8 bases and J by 1 base. From germline, CDR1 is LNHDA and CDR2 SQIVND (reference sequence). The CDR3 is CASATGGSNTEAFF. The CDR3 bases are TGTGCCAGTGCGACAGGGGGCTCGAACACTGAAGCTTTCTTT.

The gene calls are TRBV29-1 and TRBJ1-1; no clear D. V lost 3 bases and J lost 0, with 11 bases in between. Germline CDR1 SQVTM, CDR2 ANQGSEA. The CDR3 extends over 14 amino acids. In DNA form, the CDR3 reads TGCAGCGTTGAGCTCCTTCGGTTGAACACTGAAGCTTTCTTT. This translates into CSVELLRLNTEAFF.

V usage is TRBV10-1 and J usage is TRBJ2-1; TRBD2 agrees at 11 bases. Unmatched junction bases numbered 1, after V lost 2 bases and J lost 10 bases. The germline V gene has CDR1 WNHNN and CDR2 SYGVQD (reference sequence). The CDR3 extends over 13 amino acids. The CDR3 loop reads CASSERLAGEQFF. The CDR3, as DNA: TGCGCCAGCAGTGAGAGACTAGCGGGAGAGCAGTTCTTC.

This chain uses TRBV5-4 with TRBJ2-2; tentative D call: TRBD2 (7 bases). V was pared by 4 bases and J by 4 bases, with 17 bases between. From germline, CDR1 is SGHNT and CDR2 YYREEE (reference sequence). The CDR3 totals 16 residues. Here the CDR3 DNA reads TGTGCCAGCAGCCCCTCTAAAGGGGGGGGCACCGGGGAGCTGTTTTTT. Translating gives CASSPSKGGGTGELFF.

J is TRBJ1-1 and V is TRBV15; 9 nucleotides align to TRBD1. The CDR3 totals 15 residues. J was trimmed by 5 bases and V by 5 bases; bases with no gene match: 9. The germline V gene encodes CDR1 LNHNV and CDR2 YYDKDF (reference sequence). The DNA for the CDR3 is TGTGCCACCAGCCGTCCGACAGGGGGGAGGACTGAAGCTTTCTTT. As protein: CATSRPTGGRTEAFF.

The chain uses TRBV2 and TRBJ1-2; possible D gene TRBD1, 6 bases. This CDR3 contains 13 residues. Germline V gene sequence: CDR1 SNHLY, CDR2 FYNNEI. The ends were cut back, 8 bases at V and 2 bases at J, with 12 bases in the middle. This CDR3 reads CASAPTGNYGYTF. Here the CDR3 DNA reads TGTGCCAGCGCCCCCACAGGGAACTATGGCTACACCTTC.

V is TRBV3-1 (or the pseudogene TRBV3-2) and J is TRBJ1-6, with TRBD1 as a possible D gene (6 bases). The germline V gene encodes CDR1 LGHDT and CDR2 YNNKEL (reference sequence). The CDR3 covers 14 residues. V was shortened by 4 bases and J by 6 bases, with 10 bases between the two germline ends. The CDR3: CASSRDRFNSPLHF. The CDR3 bases are TGTGCCAGCAGCCGAGACAGGTTTAATTCACCCCTCCACTTT.

This clone has a handful of counts. The genes are TRBV5-1 and TRBJ2-5; the D gene is possibly TRBD2 (5 bases). V was pared by 1 base and J by 1 base, with 8 bases between. The CDR3 runs 14 residues. Looked up from germline, CDR1 is SGHRS and CDR2 is YFSETQ. The CDR3 bases are TGCGCCAGCAGCTTGACTAGTGGCCAAGAGACCCAGTACTTC. Amino acids: CASSLTSGQETQYF.

J is TRBJ2-3 and V is TRBV5-1; 11 positions match TRBD2. The CDR3 runs to 15 residues. CDR1 is SGHRS and CDR2 is YFSETQ in the germline V gene. V shed 3 bases and J 6 bases; nucleotides not matched to a gene: 6. This CDR3 reads CASSYSTSGADTQYF. The CDR3 DNA is TGCGCCAGCAGCTACTCGACTAGCGGGGCGGATACGCAGTATTTT.

The CDR3 sequence is CASSESAARGTEAFF. CDR3 DNA: TGTGCCAGCAGTGAGAGTGCGGCCCGGGGCACTGAAGCTTTCTTT. This chain links TRBV6-1 with TRBJ1-1; no clear D. Per germline, CDR1 MNHNS and CDR2 SASEGT. The CDR3 is 15 residues long. Trimming shortened V by 3 bases and J by 4 bases, and 15 bases separated the two germline ends.

The chain couples TRBV10-3 to TRBJ2-7; TRBD2 is a possible D gene (5 bases). This CDR3 has 16 amino acids. Germline CDR1 and CDR2: ENHRY and SYGVKD. Between the trimmed V and J ends, which lost 2 bases and 5 bases, there was a span of 19 bases. CDR3 in DNA: TGTGCCATCAGTGAGGGGGTGAACTTGGAGGCTGACGAGCAGTACTTC. Translating it yields CAISEGVNLEADEQYF.

The chain has TRBV9 and TRBJ2-3; D call uncertain. The germline gives CDR1 SGDLS, CDR2 YYNGEE. V was trimmed by 0 bases and J by 6 bases, leaving 11 bases between them. The CDR3 is 14 residues long. DNA for the CDR3: TGTGCCAGCAGCGTAGGAGGTGTCATGGATACGCAGTATTTT. It codes for CASSVGGVMDTQYF.

The gene calls are TRBV21-1 and TRBJ1-2; whether TRBD1, the table's D call, matches the DNA was not checked. TRBV21-1 is reported as a pseudogene. The CDR3 extends over 15 amino acids. The CDR3 region has the DNA TGTGCCAGCAGCTCCCGGGACAGAGCTAACTATGGCTACACCTTC. This encodes CASSSRDRANYGYTF.

The chain links TRBV5-1 to TRBJ1-1; D perhaps matches TRBD1 (5 bases). The CDR3 covers 15 residues. The V gene's germline CDR1 is SGHRS and CDR2 YFSETQ. V was cut by 0 bases and J by 4 bases, with 13 bases left in between. DNA of the CDR3: TGCGCCAGCAGCTTGGGGAGATGGGGCAGCACTGAAGCTTTCTTT. Translation: CASSLGRWGSTEAFF.

The chain carries TRBV4-1 and TRBJ1-1, with D perhaps matching TRBD1 (5 bases). The V gene lost 1 base and the J gene lost 8 bases, with 23 bases spanning the gap. The germline CDR1 and CDR2 sequences are MGHRA and YSYEKL. This CDR3 contains 17 residues. The CDR3, as DNA: TGCGCCAGCAGCCAAGCCCTCCTCCGGGGCCGGGAGGGAGAAGCTTTCTTT. This codes for CASSQALLRGREGEAFF.

The chain is built from TRBV4-1 and TRBJ2-5; maybe TRBD2 (5 bases). Germline CDR1 reads MGHRA; CDR2 reads YSYEKL. The V and J ends lost 3 bases and 3 bases respectively, with 14 bases between them. The CDR3 runs 15 residues. The CDR3 spells CASSQRVRKEETQYF. CDR3 coding DNA: TGCGCCAGCAGCCAGCGGGTCAGAAAAGAAGAGACCCAGTACTTC.

The V and J genes are TRBV7-7 and TRBJ2-3, with TRBD2 as a possible D gene (6 bases). The CDR3 has 16 amino acids. The V and J ends lost 5 bases and 1 base respectively, with 16 bases between them. CDR1 and CDR2 from the germline V gene are SSHAT and FNYEAQ (reference sequence). As DNA, the CDR3 is TGTGCCAGCAGCCCTCGACTAGTTCGGGGCACAGATACGCAGTATTTT. This gives the protein CASSPRLVRGTDTQYF.

The J gene is TRBJ2-2, the V gene TRBV6-4; tentative D call: TRBD1 (5 bases). CDR1 is MRHNA and CDR2 is SNTAGT in the germline V gene. V was pared by 6 bases and J by 5 bases, with 10 bases between. CDR3 length equals 13 residues. CDR3 protein: CASRGLETGELFF. DNA of the CDR3: TGTGCCAGCAGGGGGCTAGAGACCGGGGAGCTGTTTTTT.

This chain uses TRBV10-3 with TRBJ2-5; TRBD2 matches 7 bases. There are 15 residues in the CDR3. The germline V gene has CDR1 ENHRY and CDR2 SYGVKD. Germline trimming cut 10 bases from V and 4 bases from J; bases unmatched to any gene: 15. CDR3 sequence (DNA): TGTGCCACCAACCCCGGGACTACAGGAGGAGAGACCCAGTACTTC. It codes for CATNPGTTGGETQYF.

V and J are TRBV30 and TRBJ1-2, with D unclear. Germline V gives CDR1 GTSNPN, CDR2 SVGIG (reference sequence). V lost 7 bases and J lost 0, with 15 bases in between. The CDR3 contains 14 residues. This chain's CDR3 is CASTYGGANYGYTF. DNA for the CDR3: TGTGCCTCCACATACGGTGGAGCTAACTATGGCTACACCTTC.

The V gene is TRBV2, the J gene TRBJ2-4; tentative D call: TRBD1 (6 bases). The CDR3 sequence is 14 residues long. Trimming took off 4 bases at V and 1 base at J, with 8 bases between the two ends. Germline values: CDR1 SNHLY, CDR2 FYNNEI. The CDR3 spells CASSGQGAKNIQYF. CDR3 nucleotides: TGTGCCAGCAGTGGGCAGGGGGCCAAAAACATTCAGTACTTC.

The table lists this clone with a few counts. This chain connects TRBV4-2 to TRBJ1-2; possible D gene TRBD1, 5 bases. The V end was cut by 0 bases, the J end by 5 bases, with 10 bases between. CDR1 is LGHNA and CDR2 is YNFKEQ in the germline V gene. This CDR3 has 14 residues. The CDR3 region is CASSQDNGAYGYTF. The DNA of the CDR3 is TGTGCCAGCAGCCAAGATAATGGGGCGTATGGCTACACCTTC.